This T cell receptor beta chain was sequenced for a study of T cells in Graves' hyperthyroidism and ophthalmopathy. Clinicians diagnosed patients from clinical symptoms, serum thyroxine and TRAb, thyroid ultrasound and orbital computed tomography. PBMCs were derived from roughly 9.6 ml fresh peripheral blood. The source material, RNA transcripts, was used to amplify TCR beta CDR3 regions. During a first-round RT-PCR of the TCR CDR3, the HTBI primer set was used. TCRdb reprocessed the multiplex PCR reads with MiXCR, giving one entry per CDR3 protein. The sample lists hundreds of thousands of distinct CDR3 sequences; around 14% were seen once. V shed 3 bases and J 4 bases; nucleotides not matched to a gene: 8. From germline, CDR1 is MDHEN and CDR2 SYDVKM. The CDR3 totals 15 residues.

The chain combines TRBV28 with TRBJ1-2, with 7 bases fitting TRBD1. Sequencing was performed on blood. This sequence was found in a woman between 18 and 29 years old with Graves' hyperthyroidism. The CDR3 here is CASSFPGTDSYGYTF. The CDR3 region has the DNA TGTGCCAGCAGTTTTCCCGGGACAGACAGCTATGGCTACACCTTC.